This T cell receptor beta chain was sequenced for a study of blood T cell repertoires in COVID-19. Study at large: The samples span acute and convalescent COVID-19 from the United States, Italy and Spain.

A word on this clone: Other DNA sequences in the sample encode the same CDR3.

Per the authors' pipeline: Reference gene primer amplification yielded estimated nucleated cell counts. Here immunoSEQ multiplex PCR was the method, and the copy in TCRdb shows in-frame clones only, minus some. V and J calls and clone size follow that table, whereas D and trimming were derived from the DNA. The data show about 58,000 clones, about 79% seen once. The CDR3 length is 14 residues. The germline CDR1 and CDR2 sequences are LGHNA and YSLEER. Trimming cost V 0 bases and J 7 bases, with 10 bases left between them. The chain combines TRBV4-3 with TRBJ1-5; the D gene is possibly TRBD1 (5 bases). What was sequenced was peripheral blood. This receptor was obtained from a human donor in a cohort sampled during active COVID-19. The CDR3 protein is CASSQETGSQPQHF. The CDR3 bases are TGCGCCAGCAGCCAAGAAACAGGCAGCCAGCCCCAGCATTTT.